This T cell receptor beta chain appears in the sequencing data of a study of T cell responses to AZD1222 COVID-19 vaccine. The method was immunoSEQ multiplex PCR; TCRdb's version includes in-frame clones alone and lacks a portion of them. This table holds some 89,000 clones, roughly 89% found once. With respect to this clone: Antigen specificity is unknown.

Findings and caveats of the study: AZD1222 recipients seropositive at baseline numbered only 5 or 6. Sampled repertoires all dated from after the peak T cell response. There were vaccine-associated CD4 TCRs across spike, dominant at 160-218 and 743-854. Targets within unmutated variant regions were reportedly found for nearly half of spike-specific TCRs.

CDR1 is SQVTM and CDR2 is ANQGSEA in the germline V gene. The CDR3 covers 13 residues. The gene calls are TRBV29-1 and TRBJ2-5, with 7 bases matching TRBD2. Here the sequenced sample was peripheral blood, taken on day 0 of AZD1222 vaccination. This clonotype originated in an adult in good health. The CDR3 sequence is CSLTGSTGGTQYF. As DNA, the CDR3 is TGCAGTCTAACGGGATCTACGGGGGGGACCCAGTACTTC.